This is a list of T cell receptor beta chains from one sample in a study of cytomegalovirus exposure and HLA in healthy donors. Repertoires were generated with immunoSEQ multiplex PCR, while TCRdb's copy carries only in-frame clones and drops some. The data hold around 250,000 clones, with approximately 81% observed a single time. Sequencing input: PBMCs. Receptors were obtained from an older woman in good health and CMV-seropositive. Each CDR3 is given without its conserved first and last residue. Fields, in order: V gene, CDR3 protein.

v_call: TRBV2
cdr3_aa: ASSVSRNTGELF

v_call: TRBV19
cdr3_aa: ATNGVSNQPQH

v_call: TRBV13
cdr3_aa: ASSWDRVGEQY

v_call: TRBV11-3
cdr3_aa: ASSTSPGRSGANVLT

v_call: TRBV29-1
cdr3_aa: SVVARNSGNTIY

v_call: TRBV6-1
cdr3_aa: ASRKQGAPQSQY

v_call: TRBV11-2
cdr3_aa: ASSLTDGESYEQY

v_call: TRBV9
cdr3_aa: ASSVGGGEGTEAF

v_call: TRBV10-3
cdr3_aa: AISERGRGTDTQY

v_call: TRBV5-4
cdr3_aa: ATHSVNSYEQY

v_call: TRBV5-1
cdr3_aa: ASSLDAGPYEQY

v_call: TRBV10-3
cdr3_aa: ATFAGLAGTGELF

v_call: TRBV7-9
cdr3_aa: ASSPRTGPYGYT

v_call: TRBV7-2
cdr3_aa: ASRISGRGTYEQY

v_call: TRBV19
cdr3_aa: ASEGGGVYQPQH

v_call: TRBV6-5
cdr3_aa: ASRGLAGEQF

v_call: TRBV11-2
cdr3_aa: ASSSESISNEQF

v_call: TRBV5-4
cdr3_aa: ASSLEGANMNTEAF

v_call: TRBV5-1
cdr3_aa: ASSSDSAGYT

v_call: TRBV29-1
cdr3_aa: SVVLTGPYGYT

v_call: TRBV9
cdr3_aa: ASSGTGIPYEQY

v_call: TRBV7-9
cdr3_aa: ASSLRQSFSYEQY